The TCR beta chain under discussion was sequenced for a study of T cells in Graves' hyperthyroidism and ophthalmopathy. Regarding this clonotype: Its antigen is undetermined.

Reasons for excluding patients were uncontrolled infection, other autoimmune disease, pregnancy or lactation. TCR beta CDR3 regions were amplified from RNA transcripts. Primed by the HTBI set, a first-round RT-PCR was run on the TCR CDR3. TCRdb re-called the multiplex PCR reads through MiXCR, storing one row per CDR3 protein. The sample yields a few hundred thousand distinct CDR3 sequences, about 15% seen once. Germline CDR1 is SQVTM and CDR2 is ANQGSEA. The CDR3 runs to 13 residues. Trimming stripped 4 bases from V and 2 bases from J, with 12 bases between. Findings and limits, study-wide: In blood, most of the thyroid clonotypes expanded above 0.001 were also present. Before onset, ophthalmopathy was predicted by the model a median around 6.2 months earlier.

This TCR derives from a woman in her thirties with Graves' hyperthyroidism. What was sequenced was blood. The chain is built from TRBV29-1 and TRBJ2-7; D gene uncertain. Here the CDR3 reads CSVGQRLTYEQYF. The CDR3 bases are TGCAGCGTTGGTCAACGACTGACCTACGAGCAGTACTTC.